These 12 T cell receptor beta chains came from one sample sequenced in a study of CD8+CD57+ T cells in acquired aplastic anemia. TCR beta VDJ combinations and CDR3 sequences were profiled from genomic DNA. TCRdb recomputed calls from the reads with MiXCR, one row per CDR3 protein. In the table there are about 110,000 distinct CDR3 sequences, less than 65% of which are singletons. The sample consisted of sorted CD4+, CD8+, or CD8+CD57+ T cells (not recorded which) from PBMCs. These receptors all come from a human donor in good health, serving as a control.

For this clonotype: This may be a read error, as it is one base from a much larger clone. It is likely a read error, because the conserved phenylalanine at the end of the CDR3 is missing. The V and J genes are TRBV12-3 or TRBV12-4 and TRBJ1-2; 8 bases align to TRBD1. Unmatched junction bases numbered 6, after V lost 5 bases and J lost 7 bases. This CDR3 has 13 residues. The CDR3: CASSMDRVTGYTL. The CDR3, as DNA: TGTGCCAGCAGTATGGACAGGGTGACTGGCTACACCCTC.

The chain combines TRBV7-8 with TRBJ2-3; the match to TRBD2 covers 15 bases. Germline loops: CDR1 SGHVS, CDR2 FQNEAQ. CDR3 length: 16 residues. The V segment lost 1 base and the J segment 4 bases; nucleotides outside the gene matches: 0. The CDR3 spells CASSLGTSGGADTQYF. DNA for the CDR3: TGTGCCAGCAGCTTAGGGACTAGCGGGGGGGCAGATACGCAGTATTTT.

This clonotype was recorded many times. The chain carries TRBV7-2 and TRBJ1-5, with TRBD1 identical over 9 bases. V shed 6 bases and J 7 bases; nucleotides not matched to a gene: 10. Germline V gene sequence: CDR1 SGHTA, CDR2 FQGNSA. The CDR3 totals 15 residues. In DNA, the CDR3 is TGTGCCAGCAGTACAACAGGGGGCGTCTACCAGCCCCAGCATTTT. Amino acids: CASSTTGGVYQPQHF.

The CDR3 loop is CATSDTGERAFF. CDR3 in DNA: TGTGCCACCAGTGATACAGGGGAGAGGGCTTTCTTT. The V gene is TRBV15, the J gene TRBJ1-1, with 7 bases matching TRBD1. Germline trimming cut 6 bases from V and 11 bases from J; bases unmatched to any gene: 9. This CDR3 has 12 residues. Germline lookup yields CDR1 LNHNV and CDR2 YYDKDF (reference sequence). The full variable domain, rest sourced from reference TRBV15 and TRBJ1-1, is DAMVIQNPRYQVTQFGKPVTLSCSQTLNHNVMYWYQQKSSQAPKLLFHYYDKDFNNEADTPDNFQSRRPNTSFCFLDIRSPGLGDTAMYLCATSDTGERAFFGQGTRLTVV.

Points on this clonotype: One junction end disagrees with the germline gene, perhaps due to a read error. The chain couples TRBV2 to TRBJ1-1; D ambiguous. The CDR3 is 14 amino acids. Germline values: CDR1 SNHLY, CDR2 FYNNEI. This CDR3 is CASRELNANTGAFF. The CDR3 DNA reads TGCGCCAGCAGAGAGCTAAATGCTAACACTGGAGCTTTCTTT.

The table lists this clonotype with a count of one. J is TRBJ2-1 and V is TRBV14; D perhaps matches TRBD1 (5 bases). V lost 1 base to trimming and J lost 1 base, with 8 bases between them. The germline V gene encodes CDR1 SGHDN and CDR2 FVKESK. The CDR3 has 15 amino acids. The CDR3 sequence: CASSQVRGSYNEQFF. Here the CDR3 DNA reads TGTGCCAGCAGCCAAGTAAGGGGTTCCTACAATGAGCAGTTCTTC. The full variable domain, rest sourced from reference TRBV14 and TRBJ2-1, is EAGVTQFPSHSVIEKGQTVTLRCDPISGHDNLYWYRRVMGKEIKFLLHFVKESKQDESGMPNNRFLAERTGGTYSTLKVQPAELEDSGVYFCASSQVRGSYNEQFFGPGTRLTVL.

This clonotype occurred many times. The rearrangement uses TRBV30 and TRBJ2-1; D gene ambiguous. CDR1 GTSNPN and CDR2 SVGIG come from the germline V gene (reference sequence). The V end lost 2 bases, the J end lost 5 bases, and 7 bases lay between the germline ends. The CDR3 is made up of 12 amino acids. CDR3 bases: TGTGCCTGGAGTCTGGGTAACAATGAGCAGTTCTTC. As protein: CAWSLGNNEQFF. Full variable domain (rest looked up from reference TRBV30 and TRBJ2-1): SQTIHQWPATLVQPVGSPLSLECTVEGTSNPNLYWYRQAAGRGLQLLFYSVGIGQISSEVPQNLSASRPQDRQFILSSKKLLLSDSGFYLCAWSLGNNEQFFGPGTRLTVL.

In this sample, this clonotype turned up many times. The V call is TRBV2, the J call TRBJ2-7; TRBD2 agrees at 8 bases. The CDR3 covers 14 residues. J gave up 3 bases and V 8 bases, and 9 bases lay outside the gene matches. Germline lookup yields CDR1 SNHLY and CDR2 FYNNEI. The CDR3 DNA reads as TGTGCCAGCCTCACAGCGGGGGATCTCTACGAGCAGTACTTC. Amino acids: CASLTAGDLYEQYF.

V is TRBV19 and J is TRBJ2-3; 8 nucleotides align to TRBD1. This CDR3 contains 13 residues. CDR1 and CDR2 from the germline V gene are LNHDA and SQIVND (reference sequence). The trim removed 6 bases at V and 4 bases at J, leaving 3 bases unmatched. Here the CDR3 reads CASRLQGADTQYF. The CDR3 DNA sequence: TGTGCCAGTAGGTTACAGGGGGCAGATACGCAGTATTTT. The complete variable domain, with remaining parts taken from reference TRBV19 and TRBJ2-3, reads DGGITQSPKYLFRKEGQNVTLSCEQNLNHDAMYWYRQDPGQGLRLIYYSQIVNDFQKGDIAEGYSVSREKKESFPLTVTSAQKNPTAFYLCASRLQGADTQYFGPGTRLTVL.

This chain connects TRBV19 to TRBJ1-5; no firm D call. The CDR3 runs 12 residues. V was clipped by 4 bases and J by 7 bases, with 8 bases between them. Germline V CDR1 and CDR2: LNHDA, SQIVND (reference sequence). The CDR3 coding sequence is TGTGCCAGTAGTAAACTGGGACAGCCCCAGCATTTT. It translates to CASSKLGQPQHF. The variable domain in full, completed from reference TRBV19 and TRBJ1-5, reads DGGITQSPKYLFRKEGQNVTLSCEQNLNHDAMYWYRQDPGQGLRLIYYSQIVNDFQKGDIAEGYSVSREKKESFPLTVTSAQKNPTAFYLCASSKLGQPQHFGDGTRLSIL.

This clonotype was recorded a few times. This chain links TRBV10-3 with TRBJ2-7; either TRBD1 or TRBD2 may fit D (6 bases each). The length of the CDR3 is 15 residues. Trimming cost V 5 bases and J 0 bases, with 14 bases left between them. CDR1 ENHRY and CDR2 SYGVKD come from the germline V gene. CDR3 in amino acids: CAISRGPDTSYEQYF. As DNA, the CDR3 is TGTGCCATCAGTCGGGGGCCCGACACCTCCTACGAGCAGTACTTC.

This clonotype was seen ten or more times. The CDR3 sequence is CASSLGSYEQYF. Written as DNA, the CDR3 is TGTGCCAGCAGCTTAGGGTCCTACGAGCAGTACTTC. The gene calls are TRBV11-2 and TRBJ2-7, with D uncertain. The CDR3 totals 12 residues. Germline V gene sequence: CDR1 SGHAT, CDR2 FQNNGV. V lost 1 base to trimming and J lost 1 base, with 2 bases between them.